These 25 T cell receptor beta chains came from one sample sequenced in a study of T cell changes during pregnancy in multiple sclerosis. Repertoires were generated with immunoSEQ multiplex PCR, while TCRdb's copy carries only in-frame clones and drops some. The table lists about 49,000 clones, roughly 93% of them singletons. The source was CD4+ T cells from peripheral blood mononuclear cells, collected in the second trimester of pregnancy. Receptors were obtained from a female donor in good health, enrolled as a control in a pregnancy study.

This clone was observed a single time. This chain uses TRBV4-3 with TRBJ2-7; 8 bases agree with TRBD2. The V segment lost 1 base and the J segment 4 bases; nucleotides outside the gene matches: 6. The CDR3 length is 15 residues. Germline CDR1 LGHNA, CDR2 YSLEER. The CDR3 loop reads CASSQALAGSYEQYF. The CDR3 nucleotides read TGCGCCAGCAGCCAAGCTTTAGCGGGGTCTTACGAGCAGTACTTC.

The chain uses TRBV9 and TRBJ2-7; 8 nucleotides align to TRBD1. Trimming cost V 0 bases and J 3 bases; bases outside gene matches: 5. Germline values: CDR1 SGDLS, CDR2 YYNGEE. This CDR3 has 15 residues. Written as DNA, the CDR3 is TGTGCCAGCAGCGTAGGAGGACAGGGCTTCTACGAGCAGTACTTC. Its translation: CASSVGGQGFYEQYF.

The chain combines TRBV19 with TRBJ2-7, with a tentative D call TRBD1 (5 bases). The V end was cut by 7 bases, the J end by 4 bases, with 20 bases between. Looked up from germline, CDR1 is LNHDA and CDR2 is SQIVND (reference sequence). This CDR3 is built from 15 residues. The CDR3 here is CASTSGSQKGYEQYF. The CDR3 DNA is TGTGCCAGTACCTCAGGGTCACAAAAAGGGTACGAGCAGTACTTC.

This clone was seen only once. The chain couples TRBV6-5 to TRBJ1-1; D ambiguous. CDR1 MNHEY and CDR2 SVGAGI come from the germline V gene. V shed 0 bases and J shed 0 bases, with 8 bases lying between them. This CDR3 spans 15 amino acids. The CDR3 DNA sequence: TGTGCCAGCAGTTACTCAGGGAGTCTGAACACTGAAGCTTTCTTT. Protein sequence: CASSYSGSLNTEAFF.

The J gene is TRBJ1-2, the V gene TRBV2; D unresolved. Germline lookup yields CDR1 SNHLY and CDR2 FYNNEI. V was trimmed by 6 bases and J by 3 bases, leaving 17 bases between them. The CDR3 sequence is 15 residues long. The CDR3 nucleotides are TGTGCCAGCAGACGAGGTATAGGAAGCGACTATGGCTACACCTTC. Its protein is CASRRGIGSDYGYTF.

This chain connects TRBV7-3 to TRBJ1-1, with D maybe TRBD1 (5 bases). The CDR3 contains 16 residues. V was trimmed by 6 bases and J by 4 bases, leaving 21 bases between them. CDR1 and CDR2 (germline): SGHTA, FQGTGA. The CDR3 DNA reads TGTGCCAGCAGTTTATTTGGGACGGGAGGTAGCACTGAAGCTTTCTTT. It yields the protein CASSLFGTGGSTEAFF.

The rearrangement uses TRBV4-2 and TRBJ2-1; D remains ambiguous. Germline CDR1 reads LGHNA; CDR2 reads YNFKEQ. V was cut by 0 bases and J by 9 bases, with 12 bases left in between. The CDR3 spans 14 residues. The CDR3: CASSQDYSSREQFF. CDR3 coding DNA: TGTGCCAGCAGCCAAGATTACAGCTCTCGTGAGCAGTTCTTC.

V and J are TRBV7-2 and TRBJ2-2; the match to TRBD1 covers 7 bases. Trimming at V came to 3 bases and at J to 4 bases, leaving 2 bases not matched to a gene. The CDR3 is made up of 14 amino acids. CDR1 and CDR2 from the germline V gene are SGHTA and FQGNSA. The chain's CDR3 is CASSLGQSTGELFF. CDR3 coding DNA: TGTGCCAGCAGCTTGGGACAGTCCACCGGGGAGCTGTTTTTT.

This clone was counted a single time. This sequence joins TRBV4-1 and TRBJ1-4, with 10 bases matching TRBD1. V was clipped by 1 base and J by 10 bases; unmatched bases: 9. The CDR3 runs to 16 residues. Per the germline V gene, CDR1 is MGHRA and CDR2 is YSYEKL. The CDR3, as DNA: TGCGCCAGCAGCCAAGCAGGGACAGGGGATTTGGGAAAACTGTTTTTT. Translating it yields CASSQAGTGDLGKLFF.

V gene TRBV4-1 combines with J gene TRBJ1-1; 10 nucleotides line up with TRBD1. CDR3 length: 13 amino acids. The J segment lost 6 bases and the V segment lost 4 bases, leaving 2 bases of the junction unmatched. Looked up from germline, CDR1 is MGHRA and CDR2 is YSYEKL. CDR3 sequence: CASSRQGASEAFF. CDR3 DNA: TGCGCCAGCAGCCGACAGGGGGCCTCTGAAGCTTTCTTT.

The chain is built from TRBV7-3 and TRBJ2-3, with a weak D call TRBD1 (6 bases). The CDR3 spans 20 residues. The germline V gene encodes CDR1 SGHTA and CDR2 FQGTGA. V lost 1 base and J lost 2, with 25 bases in between. The CDR3 nucleotides are TGTGCCAGCAGCTTAAGTCAGGGGCCCCCGATTATTTTATTCACAGATACGCAGTATTTT. Protein: CASSLSQGPPIILFTDTQYF.

J is TRBJ2-7 and V is TRBV27, with 8 bases identical to TRBD1. V trimming: 7 bases; J trimming: 2 bases; junction bases outside the gene matches: 16. CDR1 is MNHEY, CDR2 SMNVEV, per germline (reference sequence). The CDR3 runs 17 residues. The CDR3 nucleotides are TGTGCCAGCACCCGGACAGGGTCCAGCCACCTTCCCTACGAGCAGTACTTC. Protein: CASTRTGSSHLPYEQYF.

The CDR3 DNA reads TGTGCCAGTAGTCCGGGGGTCGGATCAGACGAGCAGTACTTC. It codes for CASSPGVGSDEQYF. The genes are TRBV19 and TRBJ2-7; possible D gene TRBD2, 6 bases. V was shortened by 5 bases and J by 5 bases, with 16 bases between the two germline ends. Germline CDR1 and CDR2: LNHDA and SQIVND (reference sequence). The CDR3 contains 14 residues.

This rearrangement joins TRBV4-1 to TRBJ2-7; D unresolved. CDR1 and CDR2 from the germline V gene are MGHRA and YSYEKL. Trimming stripped 1 base from V and 3 bases from J, with 13 bases between. The length of the CDR3 is 15 residues. The CDR3 reads CASSQARPTHYEQYF. CDR3 coding DNA: TGCGCCAGCAGCCAAGCGCGTCCTACCCACTACGAGCAGTACTTC.

This chain uses TRBV6-5 with TRBJ1-2; D gene uncertain. The CDR3 totals 13 residues. Germline loops: CDR1 MNHEY, CDR2 SVGAGI. The ends were cut back, 0 bases at V and 8 bases at J, with 10 bases in the middle. The CDR3 region is CASSYSMTEGYTF. The CDR3 DNA follows: TGTGCCAGCAGTTACTCGATGACGGAGGGCTACACCTTC.

This chain joins TRBV4-2 and TRBJ2-7; 9 bases line up with TRBD1. After removal of 0 bases from V and 10 bases from J, the junction contained 7 bases not matched to a gene. The CDR3 has 14 residues. Germline V lookup: CDR1 LGHNA, CDR2 YNFKEQ. The CDR3 loop is CASSQESQGAEQYF. CDR3 nucleotide sequence: TGTGCCAGCAGCCAAGAATCACAGGGGGCGGAACAGTACTTC.

This clone was counted a single time. The chain is built from TRBV30 and TRBJ1-2, with D tentatively TRBD1 (6 bases). Trimming removed 5 bases from V and 5 bases from J, with 12 bases in between. Germline loops: CDR1 GTSNPN, CDR2 SVGIG (reference sequence). The CDR3 runs to 12 residues. The CDR3 is CAWVDRMYGYTF. For the CDR3, the DNA is TGTGCCTGGGTTGACAGGATGTATGGCTACACCTTC.

The rearrangement uses TRBV19 and TRBJ1-4, with 8 bases that match TRBD1. The V gene's germline CDR1 is LNHDA and CDR2 SQIVND (reference sequence). CDR3 size: 15 residues. V shed 6 bases and J 7 bases; nucleotides not matched to a gene: 10. Written as DNA, the CDR3 is TGTGCCAGTAGCCAACTGACGACAGGGGCTGAAAAACTGTTTTTT. Translated, it gives CASSQLTTGAEKLFF.

The V and J genes are TRBV9 and TRBJ2-3; 9 bases map to TRBD2. CDR1 is SGDLS, CDR2 YYNGEE, per germline. After removal of 0 bases from V and 4 bases from J, the junction contained 9 bases not matched to a gene. The CDR3 is 17 residues long. The CDR3 here is CASSVDVGGGAADTQYF. DNA of the CDR3: TGTGCCAGCAGCGTAGACGTTGGCGGGGGGGCCGCAGATACGCAGTATTTT. The complete variable domain, with remaining parts taken from reference TRBV9 and TRBJ2-3, reads DSGVTQTPKHLITATGQRVTLRCSPRSGDLSVYWYQQSLDQGLQFLIQYYNGEERAKGNILERFSAQQFPDLHSELNLSSLELGDSALYFCASSVDVGGGAADTQYFGPGTRLTVL.

V is TRBV14 and J is TRBJ2-3; 13 positions agree with TRBD2. CDR1 is SGHDN, CDR2 FVKESK, per germline. The CDR3 is made up of 13 amino acids. Trimming cost V 8 bases and J 5 bases; bases outside gene matches: 1. CDR3: CASGLAGVDTQYF. CDR3 DNA sequence: TGTGCCAGCGGACTAGCGGGGGTAGATACGCAGTATTTT.

This clone was recorded only once. The CDR3 DNA is TGTGCCAGCAGCTTAGTTCTCCGGACAGACTATGGCTACACCTTC. Its translation is CASSLVLRTDYGYTF. The chain employs TRBV13 and TRBJ1-2, with D possibly TRBD1 on 6 matching bases. The V gene lost 1 base and the J gene lost 3 bases, with 12 bases spanning the gap. The CDR3 covers 15 residues. Germline loops: CDR1 PRHDT, CDR2 FYEKMQ (reference sequence).

V and J are TRBV9 and TRBJ2-3; 7 bases line up with TRBD2. Per germline, CDR1 SGDLS and CDR2 YYNGEE. The CDR3 loop spans 15 amino acids. V shed 0 bases, J shed 6 bases, and the junction held 7 bases outside the gene matches. CDR3 amino acids: CASSVGGLVADTQYF. In DNA form, the CDR3 reads TGTGCCAGCAGCGTAGGCGGACTAGTCGCCGATACGCAGTATTTT.

V and J are TRBV30 and TRBJ2-3; a weak D match, TRBD1 (5 bases). From germline, CDR1 is GTSNPN and CDR2 SVGIG (reference sequence). V shed 5 bases and J shed 3 bases, with 12 bases lying between them. The CDR3 is 13 residues long. The CDR3 sequence is CAWGQGLTDTQYF. CDR3 nucleotides: TGTGCCTGGGGGCAGGGCTTGACAGATACGCAGTATTTT.

The gene calls are TRBV30 and TRBJ1-2; D might be TRBD1 (6 bases). The CDR3 runs to 13 residues. In germline, CDR1 is GTSNPN, CDR2 SVGIG (reference sequence). V was clipped by 1 base and J by 7 bases, with 13 bases between them. Written as DNA, the CDR3 is TGTGCCTGGAGTGGACAGGCCCAGGGTGGCTACACCTTC. Protein: CAWSGQAQGGYTF.

CDR3 sequence reads: CASSQDRTGRNTEAFF. CDR3 coding DNA: TGCGCCAGCAGCCAAGACCGAACAGGGAGGAACACTGAAGCTTTCTTT. The J gene is TRBJ1-1, the V gene TRBV4-3; possible D gene TRBD1, 6 bases. CDR1 is LGHNA and CDR2 is YSLEER in the germline V gene. The CDR3 extends over 16 amino acids. Trimming cost V 0 bases and J 1 base, with 12 bases left between them.